This entry describes one T cell receptor (beta chain). Per the original data handling: From reference gene primer amplification, estimates of nucleated cell counts were derived. Only in-frame clones appear in the TCRdb table, and some are missing; sequencing was by immunoSEQ multiplex PCR. V and J calls plus clone size are reproduced from that table; the DNA served to infer D and trimming. The sample has some 400,000 clones, around 87% seen once. This record belongs to a study of blood T cell repertoires in COVID-19. Study details: Samples of COVID-19 (acute and convalescent) were obtained from the United States, Italy and Spain. The analysed material was cDNA or gDNA that came from T cells, B-cell-depleted T cells, or PBMCs.

V was clipped by 6 bases and J by 3 bases; unmatched bases: 23. The CDR3 contains 21 residues. Germline CDR1 MGHRA, CDR2 YSYEKL. The receptor comes from a man aged 18 to 30 with active or convalescent COVID-19. This chain links TRBV4-1 with TRBJ1-2, with 12 bases that match TRBD1. Source material: peripheral blood. CDR3 coding DNA: TGCGCCAGCAGGCATCTCCCGACCGGCCGGGACAGGGGGCCGACGGACTATGGCTACACCTTC. It yields the protein CASRHLPTGRDRGPTDYGYTF.